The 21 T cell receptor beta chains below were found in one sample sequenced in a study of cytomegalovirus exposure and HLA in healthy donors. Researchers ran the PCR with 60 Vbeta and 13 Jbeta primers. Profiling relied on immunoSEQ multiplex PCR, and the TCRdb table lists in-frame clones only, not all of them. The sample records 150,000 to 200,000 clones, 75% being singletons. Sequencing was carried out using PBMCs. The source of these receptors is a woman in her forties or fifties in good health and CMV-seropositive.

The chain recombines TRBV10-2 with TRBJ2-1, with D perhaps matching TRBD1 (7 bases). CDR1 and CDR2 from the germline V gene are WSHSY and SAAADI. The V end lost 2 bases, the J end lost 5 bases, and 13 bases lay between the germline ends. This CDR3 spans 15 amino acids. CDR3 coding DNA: TGCGCCAGCAGTGAGGAGGGGGCGGGAAACAATGAGCAGTTCTTC. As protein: CASSEEGAGNNEQFF.

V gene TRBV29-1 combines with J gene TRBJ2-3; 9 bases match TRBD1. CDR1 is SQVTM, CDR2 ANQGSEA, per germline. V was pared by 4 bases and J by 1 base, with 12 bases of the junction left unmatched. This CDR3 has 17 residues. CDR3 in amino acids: CSVVMSGTGKGTDTQYF. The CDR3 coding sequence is TGCAGCGTTGTCATGTCGGGGACAGGGAAAGGCACAGATACGCAGTATTTT.

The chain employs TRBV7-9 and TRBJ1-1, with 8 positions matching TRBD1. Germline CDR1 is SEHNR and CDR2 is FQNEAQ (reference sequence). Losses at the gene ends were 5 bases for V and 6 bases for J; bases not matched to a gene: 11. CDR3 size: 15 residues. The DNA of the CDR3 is TGTGCCAGCAGCCTCCCGGTCGGACAGGGCCCTGAAGCTTTCTTT. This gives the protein CASSLPVGQGPEAFF.

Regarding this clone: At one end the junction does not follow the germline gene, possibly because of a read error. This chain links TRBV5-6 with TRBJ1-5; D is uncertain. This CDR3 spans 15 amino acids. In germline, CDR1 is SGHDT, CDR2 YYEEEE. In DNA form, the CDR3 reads TGTGCCAACAGCTCTAGCTGGGCTAGCAATCAGCCCCAGCATTTT. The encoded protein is CANSSSWASNQPQHF.

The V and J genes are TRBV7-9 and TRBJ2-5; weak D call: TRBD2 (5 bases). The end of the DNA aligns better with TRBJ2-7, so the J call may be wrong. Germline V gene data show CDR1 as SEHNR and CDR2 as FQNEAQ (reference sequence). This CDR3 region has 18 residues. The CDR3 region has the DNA TGTGCCAGCAGCCCGGAGCGGTGGTTCCAGAGTAGAGTTAGCGAGCAGTACTTC. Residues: CASSPERWFQSRVSEQYF.

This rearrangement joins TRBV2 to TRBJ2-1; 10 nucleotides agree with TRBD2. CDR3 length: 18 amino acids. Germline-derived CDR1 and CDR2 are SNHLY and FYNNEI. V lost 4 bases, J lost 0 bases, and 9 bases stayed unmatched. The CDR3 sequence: CASSGGSGGAGSYNEQFF. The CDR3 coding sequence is TGTGCCAGCAGTGGTGGGAGCGGGGGGGCCGGCTCCTACAATGAGCAGTTCTTC.

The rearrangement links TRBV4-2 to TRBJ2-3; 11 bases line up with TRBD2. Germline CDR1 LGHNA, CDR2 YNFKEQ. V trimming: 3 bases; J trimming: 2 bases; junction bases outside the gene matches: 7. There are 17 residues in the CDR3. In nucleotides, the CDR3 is TGTGCCAGCAGCCAGGAAACTAGCGGGGGCTACACAGATACGCAGTATTTT. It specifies CASSQETSGGYTDTQYF.

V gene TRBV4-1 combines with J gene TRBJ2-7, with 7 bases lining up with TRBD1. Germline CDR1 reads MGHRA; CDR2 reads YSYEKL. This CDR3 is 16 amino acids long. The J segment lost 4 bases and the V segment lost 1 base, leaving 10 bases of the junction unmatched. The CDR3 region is CASSQGLGGAFYEQYF. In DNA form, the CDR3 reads TGCGCCAGCAGCCAAGGTTTAGGGGGCGCCTTTTACGAGCAGTACTTC.

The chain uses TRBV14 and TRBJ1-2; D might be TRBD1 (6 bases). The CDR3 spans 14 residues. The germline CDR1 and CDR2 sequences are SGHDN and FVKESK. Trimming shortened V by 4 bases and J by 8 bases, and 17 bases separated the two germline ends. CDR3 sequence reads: CASSPVQGVSGYTF. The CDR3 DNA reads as TGTGCCAGCAGCCCTGTACAGGGTGTGTCGGGCTACACCTTC.

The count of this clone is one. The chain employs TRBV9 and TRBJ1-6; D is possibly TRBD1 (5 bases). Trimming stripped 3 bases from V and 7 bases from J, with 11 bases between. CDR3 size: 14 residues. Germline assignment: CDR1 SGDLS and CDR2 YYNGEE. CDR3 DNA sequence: TGTGCCAGCAGCGCGACAGCGAACAATTCACCCCTCCACTTT. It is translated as CASSATANNSPLHF.

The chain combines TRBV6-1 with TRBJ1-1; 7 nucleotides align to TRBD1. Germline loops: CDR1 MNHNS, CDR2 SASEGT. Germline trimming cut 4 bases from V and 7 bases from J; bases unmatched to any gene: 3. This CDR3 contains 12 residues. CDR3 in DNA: TGTGCCAGCAGTGGCCGGGACAGTGAAGCTTTCTTT. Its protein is CASSGRDSEAFF.

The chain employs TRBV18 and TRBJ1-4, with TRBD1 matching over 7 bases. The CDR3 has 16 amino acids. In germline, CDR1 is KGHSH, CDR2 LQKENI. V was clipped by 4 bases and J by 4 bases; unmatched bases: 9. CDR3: CASSLPSGTDNEKLFF. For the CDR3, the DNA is TGTGCCAGCTCACTTCCCTCCGGGACAGATAATGAAAAACTGTTTTTT. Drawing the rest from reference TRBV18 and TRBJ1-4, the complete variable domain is NAGVMQNPRHLVRRRGQEARLRCSPMKGHSHVYWYRQLPEEGLKFMVYLQKENIIDESGMPKERFSAEFPKEGPSILRIQQVVRGDSAAYFCASSLPSGTDNEKLFFGSGTQLSVL.

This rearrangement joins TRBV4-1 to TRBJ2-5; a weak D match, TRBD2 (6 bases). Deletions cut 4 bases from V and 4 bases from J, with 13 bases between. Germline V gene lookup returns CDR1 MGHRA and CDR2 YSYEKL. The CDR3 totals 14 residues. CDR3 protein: CASSPSAGRETQYF. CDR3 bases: TGCGCCAGCAGCCCTTCCGCGGGGAGAGAGACCCAGTACTTC.

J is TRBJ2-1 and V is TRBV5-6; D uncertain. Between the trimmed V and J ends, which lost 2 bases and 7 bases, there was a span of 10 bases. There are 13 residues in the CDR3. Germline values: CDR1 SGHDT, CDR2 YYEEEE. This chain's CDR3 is CASSFGVRNEQFF. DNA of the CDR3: TGTGCCAGCAGCTTCGGAGTTAGGAATGAGCAGTTCTTC.

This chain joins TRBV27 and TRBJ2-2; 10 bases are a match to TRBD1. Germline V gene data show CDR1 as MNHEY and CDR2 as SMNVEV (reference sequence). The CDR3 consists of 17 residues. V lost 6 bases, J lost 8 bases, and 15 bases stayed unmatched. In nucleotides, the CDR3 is TGTGCCAGCAGGCCCAAAATTGGGACAGGGGTTAGAGGGGAGCTGTTTTTT. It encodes CASRPKIGTGVRGELFF.

CDR3 amino acids: CASSQEDSGGSDTEAFF. CDR3 sequence (DNA): TGTGCCAGCAGCCAAGAAGACAGCGGGGGTTCGGACACTGAAGCTTTCTTT. The gene calls are TRBV4-2 and TRBJ1-1; a weak D match, TRBD1 (5 bases). The CDR3 totals 17 residues. CDR1 and CDR2 from the germline V gene are LGHNA and YNFKEQ. V was pared by 0 bases and J by 3 bases, with 17 bases between.

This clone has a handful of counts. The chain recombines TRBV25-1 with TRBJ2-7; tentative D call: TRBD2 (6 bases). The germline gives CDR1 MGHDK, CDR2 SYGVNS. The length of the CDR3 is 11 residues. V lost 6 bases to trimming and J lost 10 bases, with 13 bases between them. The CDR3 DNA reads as TGTGCCAGCAGCCTGACCGGGAGTCAGTACTTC. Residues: CASSLTGSQYF.

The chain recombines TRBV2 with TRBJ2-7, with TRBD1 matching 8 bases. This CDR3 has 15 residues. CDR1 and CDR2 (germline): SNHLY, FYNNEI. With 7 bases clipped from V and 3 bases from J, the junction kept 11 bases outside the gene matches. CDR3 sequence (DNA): TGTGCCAGCACTCCCCGGGCTACAGGGGGCTACGAGCAGTACTTC. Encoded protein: CASTPRATGGYEQYF.

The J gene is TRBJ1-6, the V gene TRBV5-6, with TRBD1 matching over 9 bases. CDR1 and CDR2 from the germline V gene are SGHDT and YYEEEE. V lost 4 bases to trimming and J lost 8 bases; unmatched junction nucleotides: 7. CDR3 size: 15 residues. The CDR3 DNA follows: TGTGCCAGCAGCCTGGACAGGGGCGCGGATTCACCCCTCCACTTT. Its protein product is CASSLDRGADSPLHF.

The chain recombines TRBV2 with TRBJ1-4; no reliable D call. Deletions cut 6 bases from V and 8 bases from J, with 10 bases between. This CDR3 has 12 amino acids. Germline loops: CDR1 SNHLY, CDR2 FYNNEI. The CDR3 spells CASSSSLEKLFF. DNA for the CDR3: TGTGCCAGCAGCTCGAGTCTGGAAAAACTGTTTTTT.

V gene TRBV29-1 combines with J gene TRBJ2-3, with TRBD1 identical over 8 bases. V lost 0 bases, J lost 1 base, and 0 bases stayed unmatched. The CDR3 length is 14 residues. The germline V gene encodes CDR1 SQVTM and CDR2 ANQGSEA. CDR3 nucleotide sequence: TGCAGCGTTGAAGAACAGGGGGGCACAGATACGCAGTATTTT. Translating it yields CSVEEQGGTDTQYF.